These T cell receptor beta chains were read from a single sample in a study of T cells after yellow fever vaccination. Using its own MiXCR run on the 5' RACE reads, TCRdb lists one record per CDR3 protein. The profile shows some 250,000 distinct CDR3 sequences, about 3.5% of them singletons. Sequenced here: PBMCs, sampled 15 days after the yellow fever booster vaccination. All receptors come from a man between 18 and 35 years old who received the YFV17D yellow fever vaccine. Both conserved end residues are trimmed from each CDR3. Each record gives: J gene, V gene, CDR3 protein.

J gene: TRBJ1-1
V gene: TRBV7-2
CDR3 protein: ASSSQGALEAF

J gene: TRBJ2-5
V gene: TRBV4-1
CDR3 protein: ASSQGWAGSAETQY

J gene: TRBJ2-2
V gene: TRBV19
CDR3 protein: ASSALGKRKNTGELF

J gene: TRBJ2-5
V gene: TRBV2
CDR3 protein: ASSEAPVRETQY

J gene: TRBJ2-5
V gene: TRBV7-9
CDR3 protein: ASSLVGGPNQETQY

J gene: TRBJ2-5
V gene: TRBV5-5
CDR3 protein: ASSMPDRGQETQY

J gene: TRBJ2-5
V gene: TRBV7-2
CDR3 protein: ASSLEVSFQETQY

J gene: TRBJ2-1
V gene: TRBV3-1
CDR3 protein: ASSDSNEQF

J gene: TRBJ2-3
V gene: TRBV7-9
CDR3 protein: ASSLGLGLAADTQY

J gene: TRBJ1-5
V gene: TRBV5-1
CDR3 protein: ASSLLTGGDQPQH

J gene: TRBJ1-1
V gene: TRBV27
CDR3 protein: ATITDRLRITEAF

J gene: TRBJ2-2
V gene: TRBV7-9
CDR3 protein: ASSSPRTGDTGELF

J gene: TRBJ1-1
V gene: TRBV4-2
CDR3 protein: ASSHLSGGTEAF

J gene: TRBJ2-2
V gene: TRBV7-9
CDR3 protein: ASSYDRDTGELF

J gene: TRBJ1-5
V gene: TRBV6-2/TRBV6-3
CDR3 protein: ASSYSKEGDQPQH

J gene: TRBJ1-2
V gene: TRBV5-6
CDR3 protein: ASSLDSRNYGYT

J gene: TRBJ1-5
V gene: TRBV27
CDR3 protein: ASSLQGNNQPQH

J gene: TRBJ2-1
V gene: TRBV4-1
CDR3 protein: ASSPTGLAYNEQF

J gene: TRBJ2-7
V gene: TRBV5-5
CDR3 protein: ASSPPRPLEQY

J gene: TRBJ2-3
V gene: TRBV15
CDR3 protein: ATSRGSGRPTDTQY

J gene: TRBJ2-5
V gene: TRBV28
CDR3 protein: ASSLGQGASY

J gene: TRBJ1-2
V gene: TRBV5-1
CDR3 protein: ASSLNGQGTYGYT

J gene: TRBJ2-5
V gene: TRBV28
CDR3 protein: ATTNPAGRGQETQY

J gene: TRBJ2-2
V gene: TRBV24-1
CDR3 protein: ATSRGTGELF

J gene: TRBJ2-1
V gene: TRBV7-9
CDR3 protein: ASSGYNEQF

J gene: TRBJ2-6
V gene: TRBV20-1
CDR3 protein: SASRTSGANVLT

J gene: TRBJ1-1
V gene: TRBV5-4
CDR3 protein: ASSLGRGGTEAF

J gene: TRBJ2-3
V gene: TRBV19
CDR3 protein: ASSIDQGIGTDTQY

J gene: TRBJ1-1
V gene: TRBV7-9
CDR3 protein: ASSLGQGMNTEAF

J gene: TRBJ2-2
V gene: TRBV5-1
CDR3 protein: ASQGAANTGELF

J gene: TRBJ1-2
V gene: TRBV6-5
CDR3 protein: ASKLGQDSGYT

J gene: TRBJ2-2
V gene: TRBV12-3/TRBV12-4
CDR3 protein: ASSLVLAGGGELF

J gene: TRBJ2-1
V gene: TRBV5-4
CDR3 protein: ASSLDRGNYNEQF

J gene: TRBJ2-1
V gene: TRBV6-5
CDR3 protein: ASSRTTSGGVGEQF

J gene: TRBJ2-1
V gene: TRBV28
CDR3 protein: ASSQPTGYNEQF

J gene: TRBJ2-1
V gene: TRBV4-3
CDR3 protein: ASSQDLGGSYNEQF

J gene: TRBJ2-5
V gene: TRBV7-9
CDR3 protein: ASVLGVETQY

J gene: TRBJ1-6
V gene: TRBV20-1
CDR3 protein: SAREAQNRGLYNSPLH

J gene: TRBJ2-1
V gene: TRBV20-1
CDR3 protein: SASPRGGPHEQF

J gene: TRBJ2-1
V gene: TRBV5-1
CDR3 protein: ASSMGQAYNEQF

J gene: TRBJ2-1
V gene: TRBV7-2
CDR3 protein: ASSWDRANEQF

J gene: TRBJ2-2
V gene: TRBV6-5
CDR3 protein: ASRRGQGATGELF

J gene: TRBJ2-3
V gene: TRBV3-1
CDR3 protein: ASSQGLAGISTDTQY

J gene: TRBJ2-3
V gene: TRBV7-2
CDR3 protein: ASSPGTGGKDTQY

J gene: TRBJ2-5
V gene: TRBV5-1
CDR3 protein: ASSLDGETQY

J gene: TRBJ1-5
V gene: TRBV6-2/TRBV6-3
CDR3 protein: ASRLVRESNQPQH

J gene: TRBJ1-2
V gene: TRBV5-6
CDR3 protein: ASSLHTSYGYT

J gene: TRBJ2-3
V gene: TRBV5-5
CDR3 protein: ASSSGTGSRGTQY

J gene: TRBJ1-5
V gene: TRBV5-7
CDR3 protein: ASSLYSGRGRKSNQPQH

J gene: TRBJ2-1
V gene: TRBV7-2
CDR3 protein: ASRVRTSNNEQF

J gene: TRBJ2-2
V gene: TRBV3-1
CDR3 protein: ASSPRGGGPSTGELF